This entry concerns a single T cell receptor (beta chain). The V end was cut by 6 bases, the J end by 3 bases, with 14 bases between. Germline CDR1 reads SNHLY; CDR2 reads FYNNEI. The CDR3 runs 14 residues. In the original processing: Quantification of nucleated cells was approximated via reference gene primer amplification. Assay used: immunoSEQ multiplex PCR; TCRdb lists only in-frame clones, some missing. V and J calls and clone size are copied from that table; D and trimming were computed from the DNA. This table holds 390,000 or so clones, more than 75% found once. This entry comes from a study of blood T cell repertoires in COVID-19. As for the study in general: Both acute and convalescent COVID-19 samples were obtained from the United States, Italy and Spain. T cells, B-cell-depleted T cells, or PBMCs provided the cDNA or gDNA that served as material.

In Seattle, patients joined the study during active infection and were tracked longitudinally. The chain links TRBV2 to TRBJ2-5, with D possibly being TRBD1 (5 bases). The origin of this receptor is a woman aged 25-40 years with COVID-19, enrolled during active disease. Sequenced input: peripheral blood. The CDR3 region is CASRPWTREETQYF. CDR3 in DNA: TGTGCCAGCAGGCCTTGGACACGAGAAGAGACCCAGTACTTC.